This TCR beta chain stems from a study of blood T cell repertoires in COVID-19. About the research overall: The United States, Italy and Spain were the sources of the acute and convalescent COVID-19 samples.

Original methodology: How many nucleated cells were present was estimated from reference gene primer amplification. The assay was immunoSEQ multiplex PCR, and TCRdb's table has in-frame clones only and misses some. V and J calls and clone size come straight from that table; D and trimming were deduced from the DNA. The sample records 150,000 to 200,000 clones, nearly 90% being singletons. The clonotype originates from a man aged 55 to 69 with active or convalescent COVID-19. The specimen was peripheral blood.

CDR3 region: CAWSRRGQMDSPLHF. The CDR3 nucleotides are TGTGCCTGGAGCCGCAGGGGACAGATGGATTCACCCCTCCACTTT. The chain employs TRBV30 and TRBJ1-6; 7 positions agree with TRBD1. CDR1 and CDR2 (germline): GTSNPN, SVGIG (reference sequence). V shed 3 bases, J shed 8 bases, and the junction held 10 bases outside the gene matches. This CDR3 contains 15 residues.